This passage covers 28 T cell receptor beta chains from one sample sequenced in a study of graft-versus-host responses after intestinal transplantation. Method: immunoSEQ multiplex PCR; TCRdb's copy keeps in-frame clones and lacks some. The sample consists of about 81,000 clones, 85% to 90% of them appearing once. Their cognate antigens are unknown. This material consisted of unstimulated CD4+ T cells sorted from spleen or lymph node cells, taken before intestinal transplant. All receptors derive from a human donor who received an intestinal transplant.

The chain combines TRBV5-1 with TRBJ2-1; 7 bases are shared with TRBD2. Per germline, CDR1 SGHRS and CDR2 YFSETQ. The CDR3 has 15 residues. J lost 0 bases, V lost 6 bases, and 6 bases had no gene match. The CDR3 sequence: CASTDREGSYNEQFF. The CDR3 coding sequence is TGCGCCAGCACCGATAGGGAGGGCTCCTACAATGAGCAGTTCTTC. Filled out from reference TRBV5-1 and TRBJ2-1, the complete variable domain reads KAGVTQTPRYLIKTRGQQVTLSCSPISGHRSVSWYQQTPGQGLQFLFEYFSETQRNKGNFPGRFSGRQFSNSRSEMNVSTLELGDSALYLCASTDREGSYNEQFFGPGTRLTVL.

This clone showed up just once. The gene calls are TRBV28 and TRBJ1-1; D is ambiguous. The CDR3 totals 12 residues. The V end was cut by 7 bases, the J end by 7 bases, with 13 bases between. CDR1 is MDHEN, CDR2 SYDVKM, per germline. The CDR3 here is CASTTPPDEAFF. The CDR3 DNA reads TGTGCCAGCACCACCCCTCCAGATGAAGCTTTCTTT. Based on the CDR3 plus reference TRBV28 and TRBJ1-1, the full variable domain is DVKVTQSSRYLVKRTGEKVFLECVQDMDHENMFWYRQDPGLGLRLIYFSYDVKMKEKGDIPEGYSVSREKKERFSLILESASTNQTSMYLCASTTPPDEAFFGQGTRLTVV.

CDR3 sequence (DNA): TGCGCCAGCACGTCGGGGATGGGAAACACCGGGGAGCTGTTTTTT. Amino acids: CASTSGMGNTGELFF. The genes are TRBV10-2 and TRBJ2-2; tentative D call: TRBD2 (5 bases). V lost 7 bases, J lost 2 bases, and 14 bases lay in between. Germline V lookup: CDR1 WSHSY, CDR2 SAAADI. The CDR3 loop spans 15 amino acids.

V and J are TRBV7-2 and TRBJ2-5; the D gene is possibly TRBD1 (6 bases). This CDR3 has 12 residues. In germline, CDR1 is SGHTA, CDR2 FQGNSA. Trimming removed 5 bases at V and 6 bases at J, with 10 bases between. Here the CDR3 reads CASSPTGKTQYF. CDR3 DNA: TGTGCCAGCAGCCCTACAGGGAAGACCCAGTACTTC.

The sample holds one count of this clone. This chain uses TRBV30 with TRBJ2-7, with D perhaps matching TRBD2 (6 bases). With 0 bases removed from V and 1 base from J, the gap between germline ends came to 10 bases. CDR1 and CDR2 from the germline V gene are GTSNPN and SVGIG (reference sequence). This CDR3 is built from 14 residues. CDR3: CAWSVAGGSYEQYF. CDR3 nucleotide sequence: TGTGCCTGGAGTGTAGCCGGGGGATCCTACGAGCAGTACTTC.

The V gene is TRBV5-1, the J gene TRBJ2-1, with TRBD2 as a possible D gene (5 bases). V was pared by 7 bases and J by 6 bases, with 17 bases between. This CDR3 spans 14 amino acids. Germline V gene lookup returns CDR1 SGHRS and CDR2 YFSETQ. CDR3 DNA sequence: TGCGCCAGCCGACCTATTAGCGCGATCAATGAGCAGTTCTTC. It yields the protein CASRPISAINEQFF.

This sequence joins TRBV21-1 and TRBJ2-5; the table's D gene call, TRBD2, was not cross checked with the DNA. TRBV21-1 counts as a pseudogene. The CDR3 contains 15 residues. The DNA for the CDR3 is TGTGCCAGCAGCAAGGGCGCGGGCCGCCAAGAGACCCAGTACTTC. Amino acid sequence: CASSKGAGRQETQYF.

This chain uses TRBV2 with TRBJ2-7; TRBD1 matches at 7 bases. The ends lost 4 bases at V and 0 bases at J; junction bases unmatched: 9. The length of the CDR3 is 16 residues. Germline lookup yields CDR1 SNHLY and CDR2 FYNNEI. Here the CDR3 DNA reads TGTGCCAGCAGTGGCGGAAACAGGGGTGGCTCCTACGAGCAGTACTTC. Its translation is CASSGGNRGGSYEQYF.

The rearrangement links TRBV6-1 to TRBJ1-3; TRBD1 is a possible D gene (6 bases). This CDR3 contains 13 residues. Germline-derived CDR1 and CDR2 are MNHNS and SASEGT. With 8 bases removed from V and 4 bases from J, the gap between germline ends came to 12 bases. The DNA of the CDR3 is TGTGCCAGCCAGGGACAAAAGGGAAACACCATATATTTT. It encodes CASQGQKGNTIYF.

V is TRBV11-3 and J is TRBJ2-3; 9 bases are a match to TRBD1. The CDR3 is 16 residues long. The germline gives CDR1 SGHNT, CDR2 YENEEA. Germline trimming cut 5 bases from V and 0 bases from J; bases unmatched to any gene: 6. The CDR3 here is CASSPPGTGSTDTQYF. The CDR3 DNA is TGTGCCAGCAGCCCCCCGGGGACAGGGAGCACAGATACGCAGTATTTT.

The V call is TRBV28, the J call TRBJ1-2; a possible D gene is TRBD1 (5 bases). Germline V gene lookup returns CDR1 MDHEN and CDR2 SYDVKM. V was trimmed by 2 bases and J by 2 bases, leaving 6 bases between them. This CDR3 region has 13 residues. CDR3 residues: CASSLAGNYGYTF. The CDR3 DNA follows: TGTGCCAGCAGTTTAGCAGGGAACTATGGCTACACCTTC.

The rearrangement joins TRBV7-9 to TRBJ2-5, with TRBD1 as a possible D gene (5 bases). The CDR3 consists of 14 residues. V shed 5 bases and J shed 1 base, with 11 bases lying between them. Germline CDR1 and CDR2: SEHNR and FQNEAQ (reference sequence). As DNA, the CDR3 is TGTGCCAGCAGCCTCGGCAGGGCCCAAGAGACCCAGTACTTC. It yields the protein CASSLGRAQETQYF. The whole variable domain, remainder taken from reference TRBV7-9 and TRBJ2-5, is DTGVSQNPRHKITKRGQNVTFRCDPISEHNRLYWYRQTLGQGPEFLTYFQNEAQLEKSRLLSDRFSAERPKGSFSTLEIQRTEQGDSAMYLCASSLGRAQETQYFGPGTRLLVL.

This clone was counted a single time. J is TRBJ2-2 and V is TRBV6-1, with TRBD2 identical over 11 bases. V lost 2 bases and J lost 5; bases outside the gene matches: 7. CDR1 is MNHNS, CDR2 SASEGT, per germline. The CDR3 totals 17 residues. The CDR3 DNA sequence: TGTGCCAGCAGTGAACTTAGCGGGAGGGTCGGAACCGGGGAGCTGTTTTTT. Residues: CASSELSGRVGTGELFF.

The V and J genes are TRBV10-2 and TRBJ2-3; D might be TRBD2 (5 bases). Germline V gives CDR1 WSHSY, CDR2 SAAADI. The CDR3 has 14 residues. V dropped 3 bases and J dropped 8 bases, with 15 bases sitting between them. CDR3 DNA: TGCGCCAGCAGTGAAGCCGGGATCCCAGGTACGCAGTATTTT. It translates to CASSEAGIPGTQYF.

This sequence joins TRBV6-5 and TRBJ1-2, with D maybe TRBD1 (5 bases). The CDR3 spans 13 residues. V lost 8 bases and J 5 bases, leaving 15 bases between the germline ends. Looked up from germline, CDR1 is MNHEY and CDR2 is SVGAGI. This CDR3 reads CASGTGGGYGYTF. The CDR3 nucleotides read TGTGCCAGCGGTACGGGGGGAGGGTATGGCTACACCTTC.

The rearrangement links TRBV28 to TRBJ2-7; D gene unclear. The CDR3 loop spans 11 amino acids. The germline V gene has CDR1 MDHEN and CDR2 SYDVKM. V was trimmed by 6 bases and J by 2 bases, leaving 5 bases between them. In DNA, the CDR3 is TGTGCCAGCAGCTCAGCCTACGAGCAGTACTTC. Encoded protein: CASSSAYEQYF.

The rearrangement links TRBV25-1 to TRBJ2-1; D remains unclear. The germline V and J ends were trimmed by 4 bases and 12 bases, with 16 bases remaining between them. Per the germline V gene, CDR1 is MGHDK and CDR2 is SYGVNS. The CDR3 covers 13 residues. The CDR3 sequence is CASSGRLSVGQFF. In DNA, the CDR3 is TGTGCCAGCAGTGGGCGCCTAAGCGTTGGGCAGTTCTTC.

The J gene is TRBJ2-1, the V gene TRBV19; no definite D call. V lost 3 bases to trimming and J lost 4 bases, with 7 bases between them. Germline CDR1 reads LNHDA; CDR2 reads SQIVND (reference sequence). CDR3 size: 13 residues. In DNA form, the CDR3 reads TGTGCCAGTAGTATTGCGCCGTACAATGAGCAGTTCTTC. Translating gives CASSIAPYNEQFF. The variable domain in full, completed from reference TRBV19 and TRBJ2-1, reads DGGITQSPKYLFRKEGQNVTLSCEQNLNHDAMYWYRQDPGQGLRLIYYSQIVNDFQKGDIAEGYSVSREKKESFPLTVTSAQKNPTAFYLCASSIAPYNEQFFGPGTRLTVL.

Concerning this clone: The DNA is omitted, as the CDR3 cannot be located on it reliably, and the CDR3 follows TCRdb's listing. The gene calls are TRBV6-5 and TRBJ2-6; the DNA was not used to check the table's D call, TRBD2. The CDR3 spans 13 amino acids, including both terminal residues. CDR1 MNHEY and CDR2 SVGAGI come from the germline V gene. The CDR3 is CASSSSGANVLTF.

V usage is TRBV20-1 and J usage is TRBJ2-7; D is possibly TRBD1 (5 bases). Trimming pared 5 bases from V and 6 bases from J, leaving 8 bases between. There are 10 residues in the CDR3. Germline loops: CDR1 DFQATT, CDR2 SNEGSKA (reference sequence). As DNA, the CDR3 is TGCAGTGCTCAAAGGGGCGAGCAGTACTTC. Its translation: CSAQRGEQYF.

The genes are TRBV6-5 and TRBJ2-2; 9 positions match TRBD2. The V and J ends lost 6 bases and 0 bases, in that order; junction bases with no gene match: 2. The CDR3 totals 15 residues. Germline CDR1 is MNHEY and CDR2 is SVGAGI. In DNA, the CDR3 is TGTGCCAGCAGGTCTAGCGGGACGAACACCGGGGAGCTGTTTTTT. Protein sequence: CASRSSGTNTGELFF.

This chain links TRBV7-9 with TRBJ1-2, with D tentatively TRBD1 (6 bases). Germline values: CDR1 SEHNR, CDR2 FQNEAQ (reference sequence). The CDR3 runs 13 residues. Trimming stripped 5 bases from V and 6 bases from J, with 13 bases between. CDR3 nucleotides: TGTGCCAGCAGCGAGGGGGTATTTGATGGCTACACCTTC. It encodes CASSEGVFDGYTF.

The chain combines TRBV7-3 with TRBJ2-2, with D perhaps TRBD1 (5 bases). Germline lookup yields CDR1 SGHTA and CDR2 FQGTGA. Trimming pared 0 bases from V and 5 bases from J, leaving 13 bases between. This CDR3 has 16 amino acids. CDR3: CASSLTGAVTTGELFF. DNA for the CDR3: TGTGCCAGCAGCTTAACAGGGGCAGTTACTACCGGGGAGCTGTTTTTT.

The genes are TRBV19 and TRBJ1-5; 8 bases fit TRBD1. Germline CDR1 and CDR2: LNHDA and SQIVND (reference sequence). The CDR3 contains 16 residues. Trimming removed 6 bases from V and 0 bases from J; junction bases left unmatched: 7. DNA for the CDR3: TGTGCCAGTAGAGGGAGGACAGGGAATAGCAATCAGCCCCAGCATTTT. It specifies CASRGRTGNSNQPQHF.

The sample holds a few counts of this clone. The CDR3 bases are TGTGCCAGCAGCTACCCGACTAGCGGGGGGCCTTCCCGGTACTTC. Translated: CASSYPTSGGPSRYF. V gene TRBV5-8 combines with J gene TRBJ2-7, with 13 bases lining up with TRBD2. Germline loops: CDR1 SGHTS, CDR2 YDEGEE. The V gene end was trimmed by 3 bases and the J gene end by 12 bases; junction bases not matched to a gene: 12. The CDR3 sequence is 15 residues long.

The rearrangement links TRBV7-9 to TRBJ1-1; 8 nucleotides align to TRBD1. V trimming: 5 bases; J trimming: 0 bases; junction bases outside the gene matches: 11. This CDR3 spans 17 amino acids. Germline V gives CDR1 SEHNR, CDR2 FQNEAQ (reference sequence). Here the CDR3 reads CASSPGQGPKMNTEAFF. The CDR3 DNA follows: TGTGCCAGCAGCCCTGGACAGGGACCTAAAATGAACACTGAAGCTTTCTTT.

The chain carries TRBV14 and TRBJ2-5; 8 bases are shared with TRBD2. The V and J ends lost 4 bases and 4 bases, in that order; junction bases with no gene match: 2. Germline V lookup: CDR1 SGHDN, CDR2 FVKESK. The CDR3 length is 13 residues. CDR3 DNA sequence: TGTGCCAGCAGCCCCCGGGGGGGAGAGACCCAGTACTTC. Encoded protein: CASSPRGGETQYF.

This clone was detected once. This chain connects TRBV30 to TRBJ2-7; 11 positions agree with TRBD1. The CDR3 is 14 residues long. Germline lookup yields CDR1 GTSNPN and CDR2 SVGIG (reference sequence). The CDR3 region has the DNA TGTGCTTCCGATCGGGACAGGGGGTTCGACGAGCAGTACTTC. Amino acids: CASDRDRGFDEQYF. The full variable domain, rest sourced from reference TRBV30 and TRBJ2-7, is SQTIHQWPATLVQPVGSPLSLECTVEGTSNPNLYWYRQAAGRGLQLLFYSVGIGQISSEVPQNLSASRPQDRQFILSSKKLLLSDSGFYLCASDRDRGFDEQYFGPGTRLTVT.